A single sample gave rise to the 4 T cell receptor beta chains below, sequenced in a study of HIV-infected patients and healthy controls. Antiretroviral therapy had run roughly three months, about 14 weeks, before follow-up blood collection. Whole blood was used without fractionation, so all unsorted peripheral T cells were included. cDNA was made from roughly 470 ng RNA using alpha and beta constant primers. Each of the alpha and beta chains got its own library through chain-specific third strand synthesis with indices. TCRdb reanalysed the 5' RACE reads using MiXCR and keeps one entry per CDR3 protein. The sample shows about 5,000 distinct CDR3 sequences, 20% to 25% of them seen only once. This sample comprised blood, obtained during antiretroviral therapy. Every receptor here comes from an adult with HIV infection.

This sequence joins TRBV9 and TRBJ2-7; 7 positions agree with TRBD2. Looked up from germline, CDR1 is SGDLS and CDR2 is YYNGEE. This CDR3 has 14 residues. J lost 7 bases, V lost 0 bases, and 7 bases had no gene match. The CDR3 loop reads CASSVVTGGGEQYF. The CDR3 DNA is TGTGCCAGCAGCGTAGTAACGGGGGGTGGTGAGCAGTACTTC.

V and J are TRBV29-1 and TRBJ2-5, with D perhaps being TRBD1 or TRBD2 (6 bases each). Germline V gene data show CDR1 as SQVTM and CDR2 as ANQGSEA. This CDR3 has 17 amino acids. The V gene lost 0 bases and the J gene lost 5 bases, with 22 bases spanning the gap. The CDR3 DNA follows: TGCAGCGTTGAAGAACGAAGGGGGGCCATGGGGCAGGAGACCCAGTACTTC. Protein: CSVEERRGAMGQETQYF.

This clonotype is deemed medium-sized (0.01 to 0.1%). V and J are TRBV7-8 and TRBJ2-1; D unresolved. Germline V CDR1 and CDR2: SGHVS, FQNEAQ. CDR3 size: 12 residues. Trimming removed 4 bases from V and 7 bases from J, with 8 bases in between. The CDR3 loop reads CASSSSPNEQFF. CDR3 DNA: TGTGCCAGCAGCTCGTCGCCGAATGAGCAGTTCTTC.

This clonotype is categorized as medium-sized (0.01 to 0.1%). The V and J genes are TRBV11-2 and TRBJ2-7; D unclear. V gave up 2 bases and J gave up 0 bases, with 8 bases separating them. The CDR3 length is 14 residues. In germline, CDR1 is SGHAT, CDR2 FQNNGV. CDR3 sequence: CASSLLHSSYEQYF. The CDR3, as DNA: TGTGCCAGCAGCTTACTCCATTCCTCCTACGAGCAGTACTTC.